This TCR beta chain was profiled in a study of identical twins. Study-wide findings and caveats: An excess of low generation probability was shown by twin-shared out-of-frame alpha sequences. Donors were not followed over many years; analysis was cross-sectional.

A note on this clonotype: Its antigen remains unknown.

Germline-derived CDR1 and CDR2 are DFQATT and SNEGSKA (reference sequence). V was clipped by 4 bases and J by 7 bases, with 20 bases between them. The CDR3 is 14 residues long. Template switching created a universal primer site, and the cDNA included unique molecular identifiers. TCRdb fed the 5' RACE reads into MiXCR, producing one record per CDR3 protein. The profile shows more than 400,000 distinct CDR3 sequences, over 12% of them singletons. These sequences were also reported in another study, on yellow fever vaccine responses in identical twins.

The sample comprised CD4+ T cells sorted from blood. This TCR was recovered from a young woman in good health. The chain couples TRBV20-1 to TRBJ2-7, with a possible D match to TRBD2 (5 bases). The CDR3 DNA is TGCAGTGCTAACAGCCCCCCGGGCACGGGGGAGCAGTACGTC. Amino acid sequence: CSANSPPGTGEQYV.